This TCR beta chain was identified in a study of blood T cell repertoires in COVID-19. About the study: In each case, the material was cDNA or gDNA derived from T cells, B-cell-depleted T cells, or PBMCs.

This clone showed up just once. Assay: immunoSEQ multiplex PCR; the TCRdb copy retains only in-frame clones and omits some. The sample lists some 110,000 clones; 82% were seen once. Sequencing used peripheral blood. This receptor was identified in a woman in her seventies with acute or convalescent COVID-19.

This chain's CDR3 is CASSRRQGESPLHF. CDR3 DNA: TGCGCCAGCAGCCGTAGACAGGGTGAGTCACCCCTCCACTTT. This chain links TRBV4-1 with TRBJ1-6; TRBD1 matches 7 bases. This CDR3 has 14 amino acids. The junction had 7 bases not matched to a gene; V was cut back by 4 bases and J by 10 bases. From germline, CDR1 is MGHRA and CDR2 YSYEKL.